The T cell receptor beta chain under discussion was sequenced for a study of PD-1 blockade in classical Hodgkin lymphoma. Study-wide points: Only CD4+ TCR diversity, not CD8+, had risen significantly by C4D1. Patients who responded completely had about the same baseline diversity as newly diagnosed patients.

On this clone itself: Its antigen is still unknown.

CDR3 length equals 14 residues. With 5 bases removed from V and 4 bases from J, the gap between germline ends came to 12 bases. Germline assignment: CDR1 MNHEY and CDR2 SMNVEV (reference sequence). Patients all relapsed after autologous stem cell transplantation, and there was variation in brentuximab vedotin exposure. Clones were sequenced by immunoSEQ multiplex PCR, and TCRdb holds only the in-frame ones, with some missing. The sample lists 30,000 to 40,000 clones; about four fifths were seen once. The source was peripheral blood mononuclear cells (PBMCs), collected at baseline. The gene calls are TRBV27 and TRBJ1-5; possibly TRBD1 for D (6 bases). The TCR was taken from a human donor with classical Hodgkin lymphoma. The CDR3 DNA reads as TGTGCCAGCAGTCAACAGGGCTGGAATCAGCCCCAGCATTTT. Residues: CASSQQGWNQPQHF.